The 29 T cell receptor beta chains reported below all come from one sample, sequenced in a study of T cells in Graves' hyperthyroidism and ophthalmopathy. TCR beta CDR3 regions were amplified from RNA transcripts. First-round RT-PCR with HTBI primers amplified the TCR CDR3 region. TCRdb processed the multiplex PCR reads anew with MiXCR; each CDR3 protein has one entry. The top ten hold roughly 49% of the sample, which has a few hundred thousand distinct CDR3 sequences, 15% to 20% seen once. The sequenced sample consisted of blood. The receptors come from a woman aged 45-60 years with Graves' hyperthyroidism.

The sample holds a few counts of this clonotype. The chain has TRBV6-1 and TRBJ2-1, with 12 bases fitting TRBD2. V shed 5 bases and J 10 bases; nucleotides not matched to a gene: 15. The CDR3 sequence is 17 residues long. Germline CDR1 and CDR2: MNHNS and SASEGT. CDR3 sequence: CASSWGLAGGRDGEQFF. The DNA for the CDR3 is TGTGCCAGCAGTTGGGGGCTAGCGGGAGGGCGGGACGGGGAGCAGTTCTTC.

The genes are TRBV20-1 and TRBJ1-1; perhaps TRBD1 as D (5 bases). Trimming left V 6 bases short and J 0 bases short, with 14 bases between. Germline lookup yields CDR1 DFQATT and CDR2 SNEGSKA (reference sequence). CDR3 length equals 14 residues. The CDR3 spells CSATTVYLNTEAFF. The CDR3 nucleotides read TGCAGTGCGACGACAGTATACCTGAACACTGAAGCTTTCTTT.

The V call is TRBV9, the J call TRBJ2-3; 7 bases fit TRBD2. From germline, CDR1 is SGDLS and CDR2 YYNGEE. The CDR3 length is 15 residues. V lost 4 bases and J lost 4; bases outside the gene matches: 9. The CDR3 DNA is TGTGCCAGCAGCCCTTTGGGGGGGAGACCAGATACGCAGTATTTT. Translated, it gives CASSPLGGRPDTQYF.

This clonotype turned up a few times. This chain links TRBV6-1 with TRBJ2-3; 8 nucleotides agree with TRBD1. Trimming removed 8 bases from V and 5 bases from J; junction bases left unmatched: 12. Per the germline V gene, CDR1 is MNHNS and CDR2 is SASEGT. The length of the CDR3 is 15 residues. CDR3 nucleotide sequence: TGTGCCAGCGGGACAGGACAGAGCGGACTAGATACGCAGTATTTT. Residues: CASGTGQSGLDTQYF.

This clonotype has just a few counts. CDR3 loop: CASSVEGAGTMADTQYF. As DNA, the CDR3 is TGTGCCAGCAGCGTAGAGGGCGCAGGAACGATGGCAGATACGCAGTATTTT. V is TRBV9 and J is TRBJ2-3; D is unclear. CDR3 size: 17 residues. V was shortened by 0 bases and J by 4 bases, with 18 bases between the two germline ends. Germline V lookup: CDR1 SGDLS, CDR2 YYNGEE.

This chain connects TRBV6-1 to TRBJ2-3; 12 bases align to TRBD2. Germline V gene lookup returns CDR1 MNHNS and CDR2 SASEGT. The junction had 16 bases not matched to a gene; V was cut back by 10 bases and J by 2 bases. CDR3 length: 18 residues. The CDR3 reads CATQGASGGAHDTDTQYF. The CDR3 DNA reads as TGTGCCACCCAGGGGGCTAGCGGGGGGGCACATGACACAGATACGCAGTATTTT.

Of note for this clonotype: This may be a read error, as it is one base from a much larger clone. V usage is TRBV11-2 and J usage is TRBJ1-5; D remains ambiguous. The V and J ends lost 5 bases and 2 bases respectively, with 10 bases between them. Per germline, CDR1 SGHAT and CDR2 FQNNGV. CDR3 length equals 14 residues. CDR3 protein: CASSAAVGNQPQHF. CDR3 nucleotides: TGTGCCAGCAGCGCCGCGGTGGGCAATCAGCCCCAGCATTTT.

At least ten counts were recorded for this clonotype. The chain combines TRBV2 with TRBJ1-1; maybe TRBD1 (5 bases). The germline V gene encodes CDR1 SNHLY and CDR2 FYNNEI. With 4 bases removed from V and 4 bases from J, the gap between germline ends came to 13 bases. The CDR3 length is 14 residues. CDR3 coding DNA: TGTGCCAGCAGTGGGTCCGGACATACCACTGAAGCTTTCTTT. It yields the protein CASSGSGHTTEAFF.

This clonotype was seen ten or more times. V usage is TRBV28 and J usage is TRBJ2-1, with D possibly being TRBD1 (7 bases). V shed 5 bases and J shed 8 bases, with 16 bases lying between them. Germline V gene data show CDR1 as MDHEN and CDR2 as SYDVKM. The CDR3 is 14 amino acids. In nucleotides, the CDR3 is TGTGCCAGCAGTCGACAGGGAGGAGCAGATGAGCAGTTCTTC. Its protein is CASSRQGGADEQFF.

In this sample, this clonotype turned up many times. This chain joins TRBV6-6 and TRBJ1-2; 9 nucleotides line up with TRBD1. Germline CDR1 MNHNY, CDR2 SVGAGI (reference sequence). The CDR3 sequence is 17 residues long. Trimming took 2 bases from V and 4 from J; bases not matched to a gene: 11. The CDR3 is CASSYPAQGAAVYGYTF. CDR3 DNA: TGTGCCAGCAGTTACCCTGCACAGGGGGCCGCGGTCTATGGCTACACCTTC.

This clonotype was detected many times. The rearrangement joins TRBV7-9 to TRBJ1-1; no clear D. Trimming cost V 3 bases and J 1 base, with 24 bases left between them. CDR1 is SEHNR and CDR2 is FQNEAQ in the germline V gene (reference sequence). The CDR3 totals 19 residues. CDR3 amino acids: CASSFLRFRERVSNTEAFF. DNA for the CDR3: TGTGCCAGCAGCTTCTTGCGGTTTAGGGAGAGGGTTTCGAACACTGAAGCTTTCTTT.

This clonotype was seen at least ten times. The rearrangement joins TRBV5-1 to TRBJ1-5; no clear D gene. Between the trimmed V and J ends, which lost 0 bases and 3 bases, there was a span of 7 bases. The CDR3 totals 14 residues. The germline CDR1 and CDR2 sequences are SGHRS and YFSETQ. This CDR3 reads CASSLAGANQPQHF. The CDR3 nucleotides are TGCGCCAGCAGCTTGGCCGGCGCCAATCAGCCCCAGCATTTT. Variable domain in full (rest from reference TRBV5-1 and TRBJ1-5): KAGVTQTPRYLIKTRGQQVTLSCSPISGHRSVSWYQQTPGQGLQFLFEYFSETQRNKGNFPGRFSGRQFSNSRSEMNVSTLELGDSALYLCASSLAGANQPQHFGDGTRLSIL.

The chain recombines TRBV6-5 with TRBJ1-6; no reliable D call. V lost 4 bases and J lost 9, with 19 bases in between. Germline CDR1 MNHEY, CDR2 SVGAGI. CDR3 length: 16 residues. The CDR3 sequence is CASSLEGGRMASPLHF. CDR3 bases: TGTGCCAGCAGTTTAGAGGGTGGCAGAATGGCTTCACCCCTCCACTTT.

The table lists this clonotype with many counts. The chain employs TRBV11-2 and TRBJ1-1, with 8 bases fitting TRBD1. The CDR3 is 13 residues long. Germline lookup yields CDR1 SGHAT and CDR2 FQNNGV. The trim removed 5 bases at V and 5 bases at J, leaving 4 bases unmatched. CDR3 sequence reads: CASSGQGGTEAFF. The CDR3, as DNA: TGTGCCAGCAGCGGACAGGGCGGGACTGAAGCTTTCTTT. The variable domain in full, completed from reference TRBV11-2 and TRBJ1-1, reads EAGVAQSPRYKIIEKRQSVAFWCNPISGHATLYWYQQILGQGPKLLIQFQNNGVVDDSQLPKDRFSAERLKGVDSTLKIQPAKLEDSAVYLCASSGQGGTEAFFGQGTRLTVV.

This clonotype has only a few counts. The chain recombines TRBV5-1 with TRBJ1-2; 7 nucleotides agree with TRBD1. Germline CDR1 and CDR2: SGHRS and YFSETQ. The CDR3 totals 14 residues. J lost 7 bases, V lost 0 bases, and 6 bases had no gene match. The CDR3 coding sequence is TGCGCCAGCAGCTTGGCCGGGACAGTCGGTGGCTACACCTTC. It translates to CASSLAGTVGGYTF.

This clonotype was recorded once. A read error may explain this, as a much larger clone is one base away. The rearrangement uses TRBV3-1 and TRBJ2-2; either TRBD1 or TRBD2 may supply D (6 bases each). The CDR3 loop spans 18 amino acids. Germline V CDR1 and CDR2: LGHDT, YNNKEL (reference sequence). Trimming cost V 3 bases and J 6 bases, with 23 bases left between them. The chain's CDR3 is CASSHLRREQGDAGELFF. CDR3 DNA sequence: TGTGCCAGCAGCCACCTGAGGAGGGAACAGGGTGACGCCGGGGAGCTGTTTTTT.

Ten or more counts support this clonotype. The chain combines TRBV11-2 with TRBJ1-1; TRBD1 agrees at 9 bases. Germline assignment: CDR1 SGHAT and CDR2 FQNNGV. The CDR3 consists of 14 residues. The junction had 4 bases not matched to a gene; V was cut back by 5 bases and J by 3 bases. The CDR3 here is CASSRTGADTEAFF. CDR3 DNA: TGTGCCAGCAGCCGGACAGGGGCAGACACTGAAGCTTTCTTT. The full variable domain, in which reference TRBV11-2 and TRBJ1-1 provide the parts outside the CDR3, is EAGVAQSPRYKIIEKRQSVAFWCNPISGHATLYWYQQILGQGPKLLIQFQNNGVVDDSQLPKDRFSAERLKGVDSTLKIQPAKLEDSAVYLCASSRTGADTEAFFGQGTRLTVV.

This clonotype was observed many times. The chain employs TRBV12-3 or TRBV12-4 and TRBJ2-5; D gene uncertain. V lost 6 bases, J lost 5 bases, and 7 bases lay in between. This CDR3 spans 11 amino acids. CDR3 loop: CASSFAETQYF. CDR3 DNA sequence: TGTGCCAGCAGCTTCGCGGAGACCCAGTACTTC.

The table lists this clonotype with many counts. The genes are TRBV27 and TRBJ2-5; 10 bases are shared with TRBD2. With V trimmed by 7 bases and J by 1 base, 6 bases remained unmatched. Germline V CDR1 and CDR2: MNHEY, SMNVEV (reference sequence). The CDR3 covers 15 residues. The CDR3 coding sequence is TGTGCCAGCACCCTTAGCGGGGGGTCCCAAGAGACCCAGTACTTC. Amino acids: CASTLSGGSQETQYF.

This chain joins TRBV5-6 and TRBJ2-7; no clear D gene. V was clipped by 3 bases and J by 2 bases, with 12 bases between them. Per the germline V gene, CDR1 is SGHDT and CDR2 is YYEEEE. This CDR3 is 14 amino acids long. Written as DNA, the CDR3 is TGTGCCAGCAGCTACGGGTATGGAGCCTACGAGCAGTACGTC. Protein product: CASSYGYGAYEQYV.

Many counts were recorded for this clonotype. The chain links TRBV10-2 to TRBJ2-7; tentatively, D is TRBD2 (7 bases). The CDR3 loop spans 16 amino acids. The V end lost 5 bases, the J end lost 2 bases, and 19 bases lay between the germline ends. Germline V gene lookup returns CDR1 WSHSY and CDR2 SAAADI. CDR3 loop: CASSKVTGGAAYEQYF. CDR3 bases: TGCGCCAGCAGTAAAGTGACGGGGGGCGCCGCCTACGAGCAGTACTTC.

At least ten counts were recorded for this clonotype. The CDR3 reads CASSLEGGWSYNEQFF. Here the CDR3 DNA reads TGCGCCAGCAGCTTGGAGGGGGGCTGGTCCTACAATGAGCAGTTCTTC. The chain is built from TRBV5-1 and TRBJ2-1; D may match TRBD1 or TRBD2 (6 bases each). Per the germline V gene, CDR1 is SGHRS and CDR2 is YFSETQ. The CDR3 extends over 16 amino acids. The V gene lost 0 bases and the J gene lost 1 base, with 11 bases spanning the gap.

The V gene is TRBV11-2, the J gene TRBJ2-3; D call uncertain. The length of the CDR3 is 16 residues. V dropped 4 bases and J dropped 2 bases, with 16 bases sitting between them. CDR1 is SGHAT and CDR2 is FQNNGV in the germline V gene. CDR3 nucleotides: TGTGCCAGCAGCTCCAATAAAGGAGACGACACAGATACGCAGTATTTT. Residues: CASSSNKGDDTDTQYF.

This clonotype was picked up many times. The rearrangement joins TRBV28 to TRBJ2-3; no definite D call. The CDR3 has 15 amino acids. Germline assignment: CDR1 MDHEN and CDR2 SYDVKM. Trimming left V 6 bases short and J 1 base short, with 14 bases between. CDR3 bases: TGTGCCAGCAGGCCCGACCCAGGTGGCACAGATACGCAGTATTTT. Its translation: CASRPDPGGTDTQYF.

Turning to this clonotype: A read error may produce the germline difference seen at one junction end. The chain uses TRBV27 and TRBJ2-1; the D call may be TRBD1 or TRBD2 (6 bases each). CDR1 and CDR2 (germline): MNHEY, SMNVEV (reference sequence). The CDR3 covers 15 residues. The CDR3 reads CASSFKGGGYSEQFF. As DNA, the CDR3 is TGTGCCAGCAGTTTCAAGGGGGGAGGCTACAGTGAGCAGTTCTTC.

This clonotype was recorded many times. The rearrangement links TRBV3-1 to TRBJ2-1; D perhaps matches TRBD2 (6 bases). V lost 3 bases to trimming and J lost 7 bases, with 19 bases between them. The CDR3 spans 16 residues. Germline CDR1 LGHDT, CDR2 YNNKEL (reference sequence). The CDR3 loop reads CASSHSGGIVGNEQFF. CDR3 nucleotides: TGTGCCAGCAGCCACTCAGGCGGGATTGTCGGGAATGAGCAGTTCTTC.

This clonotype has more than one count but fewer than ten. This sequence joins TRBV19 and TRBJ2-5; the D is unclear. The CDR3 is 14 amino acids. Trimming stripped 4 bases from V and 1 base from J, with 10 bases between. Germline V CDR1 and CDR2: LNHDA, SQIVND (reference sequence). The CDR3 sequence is CASSRVQSQETQYF. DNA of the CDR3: TGTGCCAGTAGTAGGGTCCAGAGCCAAGAGACCCAGTACTTC.

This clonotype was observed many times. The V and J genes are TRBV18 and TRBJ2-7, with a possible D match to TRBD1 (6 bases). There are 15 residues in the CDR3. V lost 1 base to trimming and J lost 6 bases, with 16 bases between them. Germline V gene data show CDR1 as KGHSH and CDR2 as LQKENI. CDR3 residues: CASSPRTGKSSEQYV. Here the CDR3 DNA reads TGTGCCAGCTCACCACGTACAGGGAAAAGTAGCGAGCAGTACGTC.

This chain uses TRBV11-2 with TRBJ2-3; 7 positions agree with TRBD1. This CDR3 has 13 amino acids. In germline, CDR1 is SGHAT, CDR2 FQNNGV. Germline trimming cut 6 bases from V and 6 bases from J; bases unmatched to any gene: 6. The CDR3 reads CASSGDREDTQYF. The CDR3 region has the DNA TGTGCCAGCAGTGGAGACAGGGAGGATACGCAGTATTTT.